This TCR beta chain emerged from a study of T cell responses to AZD1222 COVID-19 vaccine. This clone was observed a handful of times. Trimming at V came to 0 bases and at J to 11 bases, leaving 14 bases not matched to a gene. CDR1 LGHNA and CDR2 YNFKEQ come from the germline V gene. The CDR3 has 17 residues. Some clones are missing from TCRdb's copy, which holds only in-frame ones; the method was immunoSEQ multiplex PCR. The repertoire has about 70,000 clones, roughly 84% of them found once; the top ten carry about a tenth. The sequencing here drew on peripheral blood, taken on day 0 of AZD1222 vaccination. The source is an adult in good health. The chain combines TRBV4-2 with TRBJ2-1; 9 bases map to TRBD2. The CDR3, as DNA: TGTGCCAGCAGCCAAGAGGATAGCGGGGGAGGAATGAATAAGCAGTTCTTC. This gives the protein CASSQEDSGGGMNKQFF.